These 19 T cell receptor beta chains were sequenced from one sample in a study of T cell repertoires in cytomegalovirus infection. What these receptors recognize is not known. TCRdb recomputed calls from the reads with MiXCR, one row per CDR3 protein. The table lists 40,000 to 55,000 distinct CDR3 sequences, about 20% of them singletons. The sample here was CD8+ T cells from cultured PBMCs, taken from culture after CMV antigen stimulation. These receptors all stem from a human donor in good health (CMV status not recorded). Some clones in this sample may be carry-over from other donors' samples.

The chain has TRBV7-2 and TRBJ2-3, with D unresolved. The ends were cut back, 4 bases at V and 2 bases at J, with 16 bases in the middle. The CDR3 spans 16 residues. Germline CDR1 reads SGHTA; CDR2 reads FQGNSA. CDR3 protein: CASSWSDPLNTDTQYF. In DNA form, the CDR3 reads TGTGCCAGCAGCTGGAGCGACCCTTTGAACACAGATACGCAGTATTTT.

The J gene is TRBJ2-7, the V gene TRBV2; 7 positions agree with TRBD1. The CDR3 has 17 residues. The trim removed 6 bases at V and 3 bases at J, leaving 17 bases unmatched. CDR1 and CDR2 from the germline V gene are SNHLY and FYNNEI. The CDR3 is CASRDKVRTGEIYEQYF. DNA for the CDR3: TGTGCCAGCAGGGACAAGGTGCGGACAGGTGAAATCTACGAGCAGTACTTC. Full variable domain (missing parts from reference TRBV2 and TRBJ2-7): EPEVTQTPSHQVTQMGQEVILRCVPISNHLYFYWYRQILGQKVEFLVSFYNNEISEKSEIFDDQFSVERPDGSNFTLKIRSTKLEDSAMYFCASRDKVRTGEIYEQYFGPGTRLTVT.

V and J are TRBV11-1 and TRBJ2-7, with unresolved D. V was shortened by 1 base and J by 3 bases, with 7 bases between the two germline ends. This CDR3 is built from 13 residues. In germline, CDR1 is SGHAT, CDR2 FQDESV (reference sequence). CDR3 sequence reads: CASSLGTLYEQYF. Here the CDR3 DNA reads TGTGCCAGCAGCTTAGGGACCCTCTACGAGCAGTACTTC.

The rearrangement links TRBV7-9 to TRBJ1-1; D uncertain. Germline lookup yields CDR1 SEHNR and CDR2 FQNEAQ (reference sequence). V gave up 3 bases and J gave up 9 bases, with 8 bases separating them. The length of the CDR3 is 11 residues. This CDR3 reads CASSFDRKAFF. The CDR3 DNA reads TGTGCCAGCAGCTTCGATAGGAAAGCTTTCTTT. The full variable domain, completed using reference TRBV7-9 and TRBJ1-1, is DTGVSQNPRHKITKRGQNVTFRCDPISEHNRLYWYRQTLGQGPEFLTYFQNEAQLEKSRLLSDRFSAERPKGSFSTLEIQRTEQGDSAMYLCASSFDRKAFFGQGTRLTVV.

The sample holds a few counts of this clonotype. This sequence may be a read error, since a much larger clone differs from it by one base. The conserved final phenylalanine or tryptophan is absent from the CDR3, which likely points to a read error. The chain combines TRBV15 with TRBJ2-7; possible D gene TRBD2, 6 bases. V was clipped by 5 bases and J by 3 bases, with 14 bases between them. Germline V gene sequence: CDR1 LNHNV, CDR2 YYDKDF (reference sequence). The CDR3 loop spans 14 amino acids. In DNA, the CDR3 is TGTGCCACCAGCGACCGATCCGGGAGCTACGAGCAGTACATC. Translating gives CATSDRSGSYEQYI.

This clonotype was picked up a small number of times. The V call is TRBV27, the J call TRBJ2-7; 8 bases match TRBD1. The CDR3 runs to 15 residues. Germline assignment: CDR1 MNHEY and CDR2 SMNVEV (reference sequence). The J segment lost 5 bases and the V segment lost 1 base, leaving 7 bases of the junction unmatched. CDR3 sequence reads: CASSLLNRGWDEQYF. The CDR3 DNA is TGTGCCAGCAGTTTATTGAACAGGGGGTGGGACGAGCAGTACTTC.

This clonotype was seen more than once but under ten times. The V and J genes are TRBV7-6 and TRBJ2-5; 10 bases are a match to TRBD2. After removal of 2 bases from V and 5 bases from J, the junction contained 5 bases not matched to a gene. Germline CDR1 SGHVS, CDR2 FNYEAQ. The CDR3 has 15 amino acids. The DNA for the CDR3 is TGTGCCAGCAGCTTAATCCTAGCGGGGGACGAGACCCAGTACTTC. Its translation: CASSLILAGDETQYF.

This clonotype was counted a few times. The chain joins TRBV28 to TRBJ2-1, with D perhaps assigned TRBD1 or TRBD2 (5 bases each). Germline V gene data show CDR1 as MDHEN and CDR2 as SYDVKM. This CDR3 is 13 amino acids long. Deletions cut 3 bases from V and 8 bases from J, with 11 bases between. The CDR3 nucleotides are TGTGCCAGCAGTTTTATTGGGGGAGATGAGCAGTTCTTC. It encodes CASSFIGGDEQFF.

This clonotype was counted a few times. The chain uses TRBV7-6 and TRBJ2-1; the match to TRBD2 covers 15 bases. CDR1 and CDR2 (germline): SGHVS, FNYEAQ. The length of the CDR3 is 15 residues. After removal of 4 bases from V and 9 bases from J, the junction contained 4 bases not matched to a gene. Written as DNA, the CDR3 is TGTGCCAGCAGCTCCCGGACTAGCGGGAGGGGTGAGCAGTTCTTC. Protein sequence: CASSSRTSGRGEQFF.

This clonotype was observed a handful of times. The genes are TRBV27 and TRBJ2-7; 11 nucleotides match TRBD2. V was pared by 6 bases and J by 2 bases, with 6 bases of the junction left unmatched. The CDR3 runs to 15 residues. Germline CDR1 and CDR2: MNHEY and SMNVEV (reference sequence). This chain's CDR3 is CASSLTSGITYEQYF. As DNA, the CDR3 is TGTGCCAGCAGCCTGACTAGCGGGATAACCTACGAGCAGTACTTC.

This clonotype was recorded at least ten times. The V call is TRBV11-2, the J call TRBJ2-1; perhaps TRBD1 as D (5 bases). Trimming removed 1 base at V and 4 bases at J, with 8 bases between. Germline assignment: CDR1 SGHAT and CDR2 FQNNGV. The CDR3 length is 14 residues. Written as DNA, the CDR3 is TGTGCCAGCAGCTTAGTTTCAGGGTACAATGAGCAGTTCTTC. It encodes CASSLVSGYNEQFF.

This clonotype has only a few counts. As DNA, the CDR3 is TGTGCCAGCAAAGACGGGACAGGCGACGGCTACACCTTC. Translation: CASKDGTGDGYTF. The chain has TRBV6-4 and TRBJ1-2; 8 bases are shared with TRBD1. V trimming: 7 bases; J trimming: 8 bases; junction bases outside the gene matches: 9. This CDR3 contains 13 residues. From germline, CDR1 is MRHNA and CDR2 SNTAGT.

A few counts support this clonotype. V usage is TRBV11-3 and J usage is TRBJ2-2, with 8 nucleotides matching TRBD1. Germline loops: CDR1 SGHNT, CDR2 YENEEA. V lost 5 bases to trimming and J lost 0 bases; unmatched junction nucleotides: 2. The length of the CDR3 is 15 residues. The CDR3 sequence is CASSPDRANTGELFF. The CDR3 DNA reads TGTGCCAGCAGCCCGGACAGGGCGAACACCGGGGAGCTGTTTTTT.

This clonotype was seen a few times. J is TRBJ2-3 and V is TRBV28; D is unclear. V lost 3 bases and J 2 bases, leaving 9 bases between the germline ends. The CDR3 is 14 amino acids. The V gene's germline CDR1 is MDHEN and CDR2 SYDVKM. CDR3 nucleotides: TGTGCCAGCAGTTTTGGGCACCCCACAGATACGCAGTATTTT. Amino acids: CASSFGHPTDTQYF.

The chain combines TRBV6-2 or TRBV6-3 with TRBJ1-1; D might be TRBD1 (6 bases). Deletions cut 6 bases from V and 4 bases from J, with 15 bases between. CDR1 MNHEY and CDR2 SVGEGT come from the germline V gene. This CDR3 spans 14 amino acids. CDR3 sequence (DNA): TGTGCCAGCAGCCTCAAAAGGGGGGTCACTGAAGCTTTCTTT. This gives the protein CASSLKRGVTEAFF.

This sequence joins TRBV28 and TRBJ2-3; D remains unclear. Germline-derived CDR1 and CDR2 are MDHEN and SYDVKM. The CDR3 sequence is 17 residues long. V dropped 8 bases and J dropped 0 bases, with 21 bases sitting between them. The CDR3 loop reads CASGLIIPGGSTDTQYF. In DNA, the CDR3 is TGTGCCAGCGGGTTGATAATCCCGGGCGGAAGCACAGATACGCAGTATTTT.

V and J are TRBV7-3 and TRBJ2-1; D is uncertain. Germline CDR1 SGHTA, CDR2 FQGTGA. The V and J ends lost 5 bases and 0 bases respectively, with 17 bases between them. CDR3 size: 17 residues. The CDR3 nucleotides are TGTGCCAGCAGCCGACCTCCTCGACTTATCTCCTACAATGAGCAGTTCTTC. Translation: CASSRPPRLISYNEQFF.

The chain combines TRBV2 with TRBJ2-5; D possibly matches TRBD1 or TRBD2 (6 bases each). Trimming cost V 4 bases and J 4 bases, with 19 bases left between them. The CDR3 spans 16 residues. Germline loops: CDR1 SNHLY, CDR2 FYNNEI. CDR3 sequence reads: CASSAIPLQGGETQYF. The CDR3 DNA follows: TGTGCCAGCAGTGCAATTCCTTTACAGGGAGGAGAGACCCAGTACTTC.

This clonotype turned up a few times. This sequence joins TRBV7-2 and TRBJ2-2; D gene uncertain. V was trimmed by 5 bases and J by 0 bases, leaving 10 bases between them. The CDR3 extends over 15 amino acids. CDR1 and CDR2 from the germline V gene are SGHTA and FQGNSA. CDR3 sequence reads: CASSPWTANTGELFF. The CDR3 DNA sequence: TGTGCCAGCAGCCCGTGGACGGCGAACACCGGGGAGCTGTTTTTT.